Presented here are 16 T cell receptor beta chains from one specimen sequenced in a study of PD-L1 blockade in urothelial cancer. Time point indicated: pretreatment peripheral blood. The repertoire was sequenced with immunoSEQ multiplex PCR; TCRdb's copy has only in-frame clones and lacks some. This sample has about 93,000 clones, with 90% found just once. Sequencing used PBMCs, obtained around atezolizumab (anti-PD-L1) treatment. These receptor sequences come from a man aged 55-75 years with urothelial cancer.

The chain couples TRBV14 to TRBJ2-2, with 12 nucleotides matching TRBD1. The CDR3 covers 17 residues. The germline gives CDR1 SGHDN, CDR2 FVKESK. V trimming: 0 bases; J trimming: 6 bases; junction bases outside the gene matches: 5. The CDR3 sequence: CASSQEGDRGRAGELFF. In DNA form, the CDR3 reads TGTGCCAGCAGCCAAGAGGGGGACAGGGGGCGAGCCGGGGAGCTGTTTTTT.

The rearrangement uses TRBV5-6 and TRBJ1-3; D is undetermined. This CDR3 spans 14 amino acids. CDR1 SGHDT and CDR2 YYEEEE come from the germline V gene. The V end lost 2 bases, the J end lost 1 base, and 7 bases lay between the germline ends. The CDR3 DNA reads TGTGCCAGCAGCTTTATGAGTTCTGGAAACACCATATATTTT. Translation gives CASSFMSSGNTIYF. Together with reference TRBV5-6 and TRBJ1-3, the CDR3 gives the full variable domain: DAGVTQSPTHLIKTRGQQVTLRCSPKSGHDTVSWYQQALGQGPQFIFQYYEEEERQRGNFPDRFSGHQFPNYSSELNVNALLLGDSALYLCASSFMSSGNTIYFGEGSWLTVV.

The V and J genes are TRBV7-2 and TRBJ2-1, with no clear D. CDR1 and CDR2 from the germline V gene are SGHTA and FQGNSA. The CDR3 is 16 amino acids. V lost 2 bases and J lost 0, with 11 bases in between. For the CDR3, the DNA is TGTGCCAGCAGCTTATTTGGGCAATCCTCCTACAATGAGCAGTTCTTC. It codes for CASSLFGQSSYNEQFF.

The DNA for the CDR3 is TGTGCCAGCTCACCACCGGGACAGGGGACAGATACGCAGTATTTT. This encodes CASSPPGQGTDTQYF. The chain is built from TRBV18 and TRBJ2-3; 10 positions agree with TRBD1. CDR1 and CDR2 from the germline V gene are KGHSH and LQKENI. V was clipped by 0 bases and J by 3 bases; unmatched bases: 0. The CDR3 loop spans 15 amino acids.

CDR3 sequence: CASSPPAPGQVSYEQYF. The DNA for the CDR3 is TGTGCCAGCAGCCCGCCTGCTCCGGGACAGGTTTCCTACGAGCAGTACTTC. The genes are TRBV11-3 and TRBJ2-7; 8 bases are shared with TRBD1. This CDR3 spans 17 amino acids. Unmatched junction bases numbered 13, after V lost 5 bases and J lost 1 base. Germline-derived CDR1 and CDR2 are SGHNT and YENEEA.

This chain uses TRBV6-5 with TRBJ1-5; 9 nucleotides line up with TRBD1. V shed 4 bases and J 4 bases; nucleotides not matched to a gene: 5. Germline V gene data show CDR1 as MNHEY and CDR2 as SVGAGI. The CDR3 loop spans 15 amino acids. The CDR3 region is CASSSSGTGNQPQHF. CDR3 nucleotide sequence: TGTGCCAGCAGTTCCTCCGGGACAGGGAATCAGCCCCAGCATTTT.

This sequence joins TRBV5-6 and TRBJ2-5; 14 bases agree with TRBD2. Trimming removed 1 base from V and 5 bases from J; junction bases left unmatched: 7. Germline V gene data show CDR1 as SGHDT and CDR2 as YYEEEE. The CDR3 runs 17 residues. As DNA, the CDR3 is TGTGCCAGCAGCTTGAGTGGACTAGCGGGGGGTAGGGAGACCCAGTACTTC. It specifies CASSLSGLAGGRETQYF.

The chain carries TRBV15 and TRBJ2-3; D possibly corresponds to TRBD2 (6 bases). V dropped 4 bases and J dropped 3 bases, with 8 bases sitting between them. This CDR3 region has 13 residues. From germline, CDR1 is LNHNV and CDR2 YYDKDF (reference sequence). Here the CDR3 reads CATSTGSTDTQYF. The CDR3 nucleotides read TGTGCCACCAGCACCGGGAGTACAGATACGCAGTATTTT.

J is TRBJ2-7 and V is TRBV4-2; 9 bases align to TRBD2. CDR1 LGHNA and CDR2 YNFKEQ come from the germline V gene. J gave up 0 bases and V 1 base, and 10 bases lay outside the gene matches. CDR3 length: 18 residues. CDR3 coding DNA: TGTGCCAGCAGCCAAGGTGGAGGAAGCGGGGGGCACTCCTACGAGCAGTACTTC. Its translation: CASSQGGGSGGHSYEQYF.

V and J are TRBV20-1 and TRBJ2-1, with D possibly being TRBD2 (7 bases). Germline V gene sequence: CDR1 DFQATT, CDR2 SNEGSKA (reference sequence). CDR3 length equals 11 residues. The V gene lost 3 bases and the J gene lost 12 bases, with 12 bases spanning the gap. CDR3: CSARGAGAQFF. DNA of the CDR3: TGCAGTGCTAGGGGTGCGGGGGCGCAGTTCTTC.

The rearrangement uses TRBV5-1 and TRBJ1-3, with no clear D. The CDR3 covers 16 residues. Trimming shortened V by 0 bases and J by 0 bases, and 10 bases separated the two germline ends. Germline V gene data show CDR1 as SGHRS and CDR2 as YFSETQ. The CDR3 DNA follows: TGCGCCAGCAGCTTGGACTCACCCTCCTCTGGAAACACCATATATTTT. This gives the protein CASSLDSPSSGNTIYF.

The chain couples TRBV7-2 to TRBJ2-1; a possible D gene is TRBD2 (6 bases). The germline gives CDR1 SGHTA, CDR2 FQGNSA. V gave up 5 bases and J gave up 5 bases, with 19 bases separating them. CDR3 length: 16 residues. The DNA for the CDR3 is TGTGCCAGCAGCACCTTAGCGGCACTAGCCAACAATGAGCAGTTCTTC. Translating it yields CASSTLAALANNEQFF. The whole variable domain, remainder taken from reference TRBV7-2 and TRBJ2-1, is GAGVSQSPSNKVTEKGKDVELRCDPISGHTALYWYRQSLGQGLEFLIYFQGNSAPDKSGLPSDRFSAERTGGSVSTLTIQRTQQEDSAVYLCASSTLAALANNEQFFGPGTRLTVL.

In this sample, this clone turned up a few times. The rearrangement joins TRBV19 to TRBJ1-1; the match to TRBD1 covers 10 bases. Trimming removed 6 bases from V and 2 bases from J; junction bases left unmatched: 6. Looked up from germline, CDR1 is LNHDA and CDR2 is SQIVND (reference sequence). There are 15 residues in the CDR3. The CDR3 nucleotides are TGTGCCAGTAGAACCGGGACAGGGGATAACACTGAAGCTTTCTTT. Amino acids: CASRTGTGDNTEAFF.

CDR3 loop: CASRVTGGADHSGANVLTF. The CDR3 bases are TGTGCCAGCAGGGTTACAGGGGGCGCTGACCACTCTGGGGCCAACGTCCTGACTTTC. The V gene is TRBV7-9, the J gene TRBJ2-6; 9 nucleotides match TRBD1. Germline CDR1 is SEHNR and CDR2 is FQNEAQ (reference sequence). Losses at the gene ends were 6 bases for V and 0 bases for J; bases not matched to a gene: 12. The CDR3 covers 19 residues.

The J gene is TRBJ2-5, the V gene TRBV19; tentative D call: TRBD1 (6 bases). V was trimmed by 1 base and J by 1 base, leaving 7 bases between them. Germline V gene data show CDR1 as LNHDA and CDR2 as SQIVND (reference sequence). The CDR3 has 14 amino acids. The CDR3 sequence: CASSIGGRQETQYF. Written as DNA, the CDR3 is TGTGCCAGTAGTATAGGGGGGCGCCAAGAGACCCAGTACTTC. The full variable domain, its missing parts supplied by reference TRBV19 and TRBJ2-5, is DGGITQSPKYLFRKEGQNVTLSCEQNLNHDAMYWYRQDPGQGLRLIYYSQIVNDFQKGDIAEGYSVSREKKESFPLTVTSAQKNPTAFYLCASSIGGRQETQYFGPGTRLLVL.

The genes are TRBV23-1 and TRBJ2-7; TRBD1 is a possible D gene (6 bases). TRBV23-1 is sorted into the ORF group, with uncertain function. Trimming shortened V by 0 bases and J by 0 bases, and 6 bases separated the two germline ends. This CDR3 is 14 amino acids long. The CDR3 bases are TGCGCCAGCAGTCAATCGGACAGCTCCTACGAGCAGTACTTC. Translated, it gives CASSQSDSSYEQYF.